These T cell receptor beta chains were read from a single sample in a study of blood T cell repertoires in COVID-19. Method: immunoSEQ multiplex PCR; TCRdb's copy keeps in-frame clones and lacks some. There are tens of thousands of clones in the sample; around 85% occur only once, and over 5% lies in the top ten. The sequenced sample was peripheral blood. The receptors here all came from a man in his sixties with acute or convalescent COVID-19. The CDR3 runs from the conserved cysteine through the conserved F or W. The size entry is marked missing in some rows and otherwise reads once, few, many or a size class.

clone size,V gene,CDR3 protein
.,TRBV12-3/TRBV12-4,CASSFGGEQYF
.,TRBV7-2,CASSLTTGRIYEQYF
.,TRBV5-1,CASSPQGGAEAFF
.,TRBV30,CGASQTYSNQPQHF
.,TRBV14,CASRTGQLNTGELFF
.,TRBV3-1/TRBV3-2,CASSQDPGQEKFNEKLFF
.,TRBV10-1,CASSEFGTEGKLFF
.,TRBV3-1/TRBV3-2,CASSLGGIGYNEQFF
.,TRBV7-2,CASSLARRGGHEQFF
.,TRBV7-2,CASSLVRGIQETQYF
.,TRBV3-1/TRBV3-2,CASSRRYLAGITDTQYF
.,TRBV27,CASSLSPISPLHF
.,TRBV7-6,CASSRQSNTEAFF
.,TRBV6-5,CASSYSGQGGYGYTF
.,TRBV15,CATSRDRANSYEQYF
.,TRBV5-8,CASSFSRYRGLNTEAFF
.,TRBV28,CASSNRQISNQPQHF
.,TRBV14,CASSHGGNQETQYF
.,TRBV6-2/TRBV6-3,CASSLTEYSNQPQHF
.,TRBV6-1,CASSEAGHQFSNQPQHF
.,TRBV27,CASSLWGERPYEQYF
few,TRBV10-1,CASSEWSNTEAFF
.,TRBV3-1/TRBV3-2,CASSQVTGYSGNTIYF
.,TRBV9,CASSSRAGNSYEQYF
.,TRBV7-3,CASSLEGTSGGPSYNEQFF
.,TRBV27,CASRRGFGEKLFF
few,TRBV30,CACPVNDIMNTEAFF
once,TRBV27,CASSLEEGEKLFF
few,TRBV7-9,CASSLSLSQGSPLHF
.,TRBV6-5,CASSSGQGSPGELFF
.,TRBV5-4,CASSLDRGKSPLHF
.,TRBV5-5,CASSNWDSQGGYTF
.,TRBV13,CASCQGPHNEQFF
.,TRBV7-7,CASSPGLSADTQYF
.,TRBV2,CASSVQGNTIYF
.,TRBV24-1,CATRRGGQPQHF
few,TRBV13,CASSQQENRDYQLHEQFF
few,TRBV3-1/TRBV3-2,CASSLEGIYGTENNSPLHF
few,TRBV7-2,CASTAGQQGNSPLHF
.,TRBV5-1,CASSLGGSQGTEAFF
.,TRBV11-2,CASSLDYRQGPGTEAFF